This T cell receptor (beta chain) came from a study of cytomegalovirus exposure and HLA in healthy donors. Notes on the study in general: Within the 120 validation repertoires, first-cohort TCR clusters tended to co-occur, according to a later analysis. A few CMV-associated chains proved CMV antigen-specific in vitro.

The repertoire was sequenced with immunoSEQ multiplex PCR; TCRdb's copy has only in-frame clones and lacks some. Seen here are 55,000 to 80,000 clones, approximately 95% observed once, and the top ten hold 6% to 8.5%. Of note for this clone: The antigen is undetermined.

V lost 5 bases and J 1 base, leaving 8 bases between the germline ends. The germline V gene has CDR1 KGHSH and CDR2 LQKENI. The CDR3 runs to 14 residues. The chain recombines TRBV18 with TRBJ2-2; perhaps TRBD1 as D (5 bases). The sequence came from a woman under 30 in good health and CMV-seropositive. What was sequenced was PBMCs. The CDR3: CASSADRNTGELFF. Written as DNA, the CDR3 is TGTGCCAGCTCAGCCGACAGGAACACCGGGGAGCTGTTTTTT.